This record concerns one TCR beta chain sequence. TCRdb's table, derived via immunoSEQ multiplex PCR, lists solely in-frame clones and lacks some. The table includes tens of thousands of clones, 87% detected once. The CDR3 consists of 18 residues. Germline V gene sequence: CDR1 SEHNR, CDR2 FQNEAQ (reference sequence). V was clipped by 7 bases and J by 9 bases; unmatched bases: 15. The sample is drawn from a study of T cells in localized non-small cell lung cancer. This rearrangement joins TRBV7-9 to TRBJ2-1; TRBD2 aligns across 16 bases. The material was peripheral blood mononuclear cells, obtained before any cancer treatment. This TCR was sampled from a man between 35 and 75 years old with stage III lung adenocarcinoma. CDR3 DNA: TGTGCCAGCACCCCCGGGACTAGCGGGGGGGGGAAGGACGGTGAGCAGTTCTTC. Its translation is CASTPGTSGGGKDGEQFF.